Below are 19 T cell receptor beta chains sequenced from a single sample in a study of T-cell reconstitution after alpha-beta-depleted transplantation in children. This sample's TCRbeta library carried unique molecular identifier barcodes. A single record per CDR3 protein comes from TCRdb applying MiXCR to the PCR reads. The table records 700,000 to 950,000 distinct CDR3 sequences, approximately 15% of them present only once. The material sequenced was PBMCs, mostly from graft donor cells, taken 360 days after TCRalphabeta/CD19-depleted stem cell transplant. These receptors were obtained from a male patient younger than 18 who had a stem cell transplant for acute lymphoblastic leukemia, so the T cells may come from the graft donor.

The chain is built from TRBV5-1 and TRBJ2-7; D is possibly TRBD2 (5 bases). Trimming left V 0 bases short and J 5 bases short, with 12 bases between. The CDR3 sequence is 14 residues long. Germline V gives CDR1 SGHRS, CDR2 YFSETQ. CDR3 loop: CASSLARTVHEQYF. CDR3 DNA: TGCGCCAGCAGCTTGGCCCGGACTGTCCACGAGCAGTACTTC.

This clonotype was picked up a small number of times. The CDR3 coding sequence is TGTGCCAGCTCACCGACCGGGACAGTGGGCACTGAAGCTTTCTTT. Its protein product is CASSPTGTVGTEAFF. The V gene is TRBV18, the J gene TRBJ1-1; 7 bases line up with TRBD1. CDR1 KGHSH and CDR2 LQKENI come from the germline V gene. The V and J ends lost 3 bases and 4 bases, in that order; junction bases with no gene match: 8. CDR3 length equals 15 residues.

The chain has TRBV7-9 and TRBJ2-1, with 9 bases fitting TRBD2. Per germline, CDR1 SEHNR and CDR2 FQNEAQ (reference sequence). The V segment lost 0 bases and the J segment 6 bases; nucleotides outside the gene matches: 9. The CDR3 has 17 amino acids. The DNA of the CDR3 is TGTGCCAGCAGCTTAGCGTTACCTAGCGGGAAAGGCAATGAGCAGTTCTTC. Amino acid sequence: CASSLALPSGKGNEQFF.

This clonotype has only a few counts. The chain links TRBV5-1 to TRBJ1-2, with unresolved D. The CDR3 is made up of 14 amino acids. V was pared by 4 bases and J by 0 bases, with 10 bases between. Looked up from germline, CDR1 is SGHRS and CDR2 is YFSETQ. As DNA, the CDR3 is TGCGCCAGCAGCCACGGGTCAGCTAACTATGGCTACACCTTC. Its translation: CASSHGSANYGYTF.

This clonotype was recorded a few times. The rearrangement uses TRBV29-1 and TRBJ2-1; 7 bases match TRBD2. CDR3 length: 13 residues. From germline, CDR1 is SQVTM and CDR2 ANQGSEA. The V segment lost 5 bases and the J segment 4 bases; nucleotides outside the gene matches: 5. The CDR3 loop is CSVRASGYNEQFF. CDR3 nucleotides: TGCAGCGTTCGGGCTAGCGGTTACAATGAGCAGTTCTTC.

This chain uses TRBV5-1 with TRBJ2-4; TRBD2 matches 15 bases. This CDR3 has 19 amino acids. Germline assignment: CDR1 SGHRS and CDR2 YFSETQ. V trimming: 3 bases; J trimming: 1 base; junction bases outside the gene matches: 8. The CDR3 DNA sequence: TGCGCCAGCAGCTCGGGACTAGCGGGAGGAGGGGAGGCCAAAAACATTCAGTACTTC. Translation: CASSSGLAGGGEAKNIQYF.

This clonotype was seen a few times. The J gene is TRBJ2-2, the V gene TRBV7-3; D possibly corresponds to TRBD2 (5 bases). The V end lost 2 bases, the J end lost 1 base, and 11 bases lay between the germline ends. This CDR3 has 16 residues. Looked up from germline, CDR1 is SGHTA and CDR2 is FQGTGA. CDR3 DNA sequence: TGTGCCAGCAGCTTACCTGGTGGACTGAACACCGGGGAGCTGTTTTTT. Its protein is CASSLPGGLNTGELFF.

This chain joins TRBV5-6 and TRBJ2-3, with D perhaps TRBD1 or TRBD2 (5 bases each). CDR3 length: 16 residues. Trimming shortened V by 0 bases and J by 3 bases, and 14 bases separated the two germline ends. Germline V CDR1 and CDR2: SGHDT, YYEEEE. CDR3 protein: CASSLVVGRETDTQYF. The CDR3 DNA reads TGTGCCAGCAGCTTGGTAGTTGGCAGGGAGACAGATACGCAGTATTTT.

The chain has TRBV2 and TRBJ2-1, with 7 bases lining up with TRBD2. Germline CDR1 and CDR2: SNHLY and FYNNEI. Losses at the gene ends were 5 bases for V and 1 base for J; bases not matched to a gene: 14. The CDR3 contains 18 residues. CDR3 region: CASSPEGMLAASYNEQFF. The DNA of the CDR3 is TGTGCCAGCAGTCCAGAAGGAATGCTAGCGGCGTCCTACAATGAGCAGTTCTTC.

The chain carries TRBV10-1 and TRBJ1-1, with D unclear. Trimming pared 11 bases from V and 1 base from J, leaving 11 bases between. CDR3 length equals 12 residues. Germline V gives CDR1 WNHNN, CDR2 SYGVQD (reference sequence). CDR3 coding DNA: TGCGCCGGATCGACACAGAACACTGAAGCTTTCTTT. It codes for CAGSTQNTEAFF.

Many counts were recorded for this clonotype. The gene calls are TRBV18 and TRBJ1-1, with 7 bases fitting TRBD1. This CDR3 has 15 amino acids. The germline CDR1 and CDR2 sequences are KGHSH and LQKENI. V shed 3 bases, J shed 2 bases, and the junction held 6 bases outside the gene matches. The CDR3 sequence: CASSPPGTANTEAFF. In DNA, the CDR3 is TGTGCCAGCTCACCCCCAGGGACAGCAAACACTGAAGCTTTCTTT. The whole variable domain, filled in from reference TRBV18 and TRBJ1-1, reads NAGVMQNPRHLVRRRGQEARLRCSPMKGHSHVYWYRQLPEEGLKFMVYLQKENIIDESGMPKERFSAEFPKEGPSILRIQQVVRGDSAAYFCASSPPGTANTEAFFGQGTRLTVV.

This clonotype has just a few counts. The rearrangement uses TRBV12-3 or TRBV12-4 and TRBJ2-3; maybe TRBD2 (5 bases). CDR3 length: 16 amino acids. V lost 2 bases to trimming and J lost 0 bases, with 12 bases between them. CDR3 residues: CASSLYLRASTDTQYF. The CDR3 nucleotides are TGTGCCAGCAGTTTATATTTGCGGGCGAGCACAGATACGCAGTATTTT.

A few counts support this clonotype. This chain joins TRBV10-1 and TRBJ2-7; weak D call: TRBD2 (5 bases). V lost 3 bases to trimming and J lost 1 base, with 10 bases between them. CDR1 is WNHNN and CDR2 is SYGVQD in the germline V gene (reference sequence). CDR3 length equals 14 residues. Written as DNA, the CDR3 is TGCGCCAGCAGTGACGGGCGGGTATCCTACGAGCAGTACTTC. Translating it yields CASSDGRVSYEQYF.

The CDR3 DNA reads TGTGCCAGTAGTCTTGGGACAGGAGCCGGAAACACCATATATTTT. Protein sequence: CASSLGTGAGNTIYF. The chain is built from TRBV19 and TRBJ1-3; TRBD1 aligns across 8 bases. V gave up 5 bases and J gave up 4 bases; unmatched junction bases: 7. Germline-derived CDR1 and CDR2 are LNHDA and SQIVND (reference sequence). The CDR3 length is 15 residues.

Of note for this clonotype: A much larger clone lies one base from this, so it may be a read error. The genes are TRBV20-1 and TRBJ2-7; 7 bases agree with TRBD2. The DNA matches TRBJ2-1 better at its end, which makes the J call doubtful. CDR3 length: 13 amino acids. CDR1 and CDR2 (germline): DFQATT, SNEGSKA (reference sequence). The CDR3: CSASGGSVYEQFF. DNA of the CDR3: TGCAGTGCTAGTGGCGGGAGTGTTTACGAGCAGTTCTTC.

This clonotype was detected a few times. The chain combines TRBV7-6 with TRBJ2-4, with 7 bases identical to TRBD2. The ends lost 2 bases at V and 5 bases at J; junction bases unmatched: 3. Germline V gives CDR1 SGHVS, CDR2 FNYEAQ. CDR3 length equals 14 residues. CDR3 sequence reads: CASSLTAGQNIQYF. CDR3 nucleotide sequence: TGTGCCAGCAGCTTAACAGCGGGACAAAACATTCAGTACTTC.

The chain is built from TRBV6-5 and TRBJ2-7; 12 nucleotides match TRBD2. This CDR3 region has 16 residues. Germline V gene lookup returns CDR1 MNHEY and CDR2 SVGAGI. Germline trimming cut 0 bases from V and 2 bases from J; bases unmatched to any gene: 2. This CDR3 reads CASSYSRLAGAYEQYF. CDR3 DNA: TGTGCCAGCAGTTACTCCCGACTAGCGGGAGCCTACGAGCAGTACTTC.

The CDR3 spells CASSVDPGGGLEAFF. Here the CDR3 DNA reads TGTGCCAGCAGCGTAGATCCCGGCGGAGGTCTTGAAGCTTTCTTT. The genes are TRBV9 and TRBJ1-1; no firm D call. Germline CDR1 SGDLS, CDR2 YYNGEE. The CDR3 extends over 15 amino acids. Trimming cost V 0 bases and J 7 bases, with 16 bases left between them.

The rearrangement links TRBV9 to TRBJ2-5, with 9 bases identical to TRBD1. The CDR3 extends over 15 amino acids. The V and J ends lost 4 bases and 5 bases, in that order; junction bases with no gene match: 9. Germline loops: CDR1 SGDLS, CDR2 YYNGEE. The CDR3 protein is CASSHGTGRRETQYF. Here the CDR3 DNA reads TGTGCCAGCAGCCATGGGACAGGGAGGCGGGAGACCCAGTACTTC.